Each of the 3 T cell receptor beta chains below was sequenced from the same sample in a study of cytomegalovirus exposure and HLA in healthy donors. A multiplex PCR was run with 60 Vbeta primers and 13 Jbeta primers. TCRdb keeps only in-frame clones here, not all; method: immunoSEQ multiplex PCR. The table lists fewer than 200,000 clones, approximately 76% of them singletons, with roughly 1.4% in the top ten. The sequenced material came from PBMCs. The receptors here all came from a man aged 60-69 years in good health and CMV-seronegative.

The rearrangement joins TRBV5-4 to TRBJ2-1, with D perhaps TRBD2 (6 bases). The CDR3 contains 14 residues. Between the trimmed V and J ends, which lost 5 bases and 5 bases, there was a span of 14 bases. Per germline, CDR1 SGHNT and CDR2 YYREEE (reference sequence). This chain's CDR3 is CASSPRLENNEQFF. In nucleotides, the CDR3 is TGTGCCAGCAGTCCTAGACTAGAAAACAATGAGCAGTTCTTC.

The chain links TRBV7-2 to TRBJ2-7; TRBD1 matches 7 bases. Germline V CDR1 and CDR2: SGHTA, FQGNSA. Trimming removed 0 bases from V and 2 bases from J; junction bases left unmatched: 4. This CDR3 comprises 15 residues. CDR3 coding DNA: TGTGCCAGCAGCTTAGCCGGGACAGAGACCTACGAGCAGTACTTC. Protein sequence: CASSLAGTETYEQYF. The whole variable domain, remainder taken from reference TRBV7-2 and TRBJ2-7, is GAGVSQSPSNKVTEKGKDVELRCDPISGHTALYWYRQSLGQGLEFLIYFQGNSAPDKSGLPSDRFSAERTGGSVSTLTIQRTQQEDSAVYLCASSLAGTETYEQYFGPGTRLTVT.

V is TRBV9 and J is TRBJ2-1, with 9 bases matching TRBD1. The CDR3 consists of 14 residues. V lost 0 bases and J lost 8; bases outside the gene matches: 3. Germline CDR1 SGDLS, CDR2 YYNGEE. The CDR3 region is CASSVVWDRDEQFF. As DNA, the CDR3 is TGTGCCAGCAGCGTAGTATGGGACAGGGATGAGCAGTTCTTC.